A selection of T cell receptor beta chains follows, all from one sample in a study of shared clonotypes between healthy human individuals. Only in-frame clones appear in the TCRdb table, and some are missing; sequencing was by immunoSEQ multiplex PCR. The sample lists approximately 2.3 million clones, over 90% occurring once. The specimen sequenced was naive CD4+ T cells from PBMCs. All receptors derive from a man aged 18 to 35 in good health. Some clones in this sample may be carry-over from other donors' samples. Each CDR3 is given with its conserved first and last residue. D genes are given only for firm matches. Expanded clones get a size class; other rows say once, few or many, or leave the size out.

TRBV6-6	.	TRBJ2-7	.	TGTGCCAGCAGACCCCAGGGTTCCTACGAGCAGTACTTC	CASRPQGSYEQYF
TRBV5-1	.	TRBJ2-3	.	TGCGCCAGCAGCTTGTGGGGACCAGATACGCAGTATTTT	CASSLWGPDTQYF
TRBV30	few	TRBJ1-4	.	TGTGCCGGCGGGTTGCCAAATGGTGGGACTAATGAAAAACTGTTTTTT	CAGGLPNGGTNEKLFF
TRBV2	.	TRBJ1-2	TRBD1	TGTGCCAGCAGTGAACAGGGGGATAACTATGGCTACACCTTC	CASSEQGDNYGYTF
TRBV28	.	TRBJ1-5	.	TGTGCCAGCACCCCCCGTTGGCCCGTCAGTCCTAATAGCAATCAGCCCCAGCATTTT	CASTPRWPVSPNSNQPQHF
TRBV6-6	few	TRBJ1-1	.	TGTGCCAGCAGCCTCGCCCCGAACACTGAAGCTTTCTTT	CASSLAPNTEAFF
TRBV5-4	.	TRBJ2-7	TRBD2	TGTGCCAGCAGCTTGGTACGGGGAGGGCCGTACGAGCAGTACTTC	CASSLVRGGPYEQYF
TRBV29-1	.	TRBJ2-3	TRBD1	TGCAGCGTTCAGGGGGCTTGCACAGATACGCAGTATTTT	CSVQGACTDTQYF
TRBV7-2	.	TRBJ1-1	.	TGTGCCAGCAGCTATTCGGGGGCCATGAACACTGAAGCTTTCTTT	CASSYSGAMNTEAFF
TRBV6-6	.	TRBJ2-3	TRBD2	TGTGCCAGCAGCCACCGGCGGGGGGATACGCAGTATTTT	CASSHRRGDTQYF
TRBV11-3	once	TRBJ2-1	.	TGTGCCAGCAGCTTAGAAAGGAGGACTGAGCAGTTCTTC	CASSLERRTEQFF
TRBV7-9	.	TRBJ1-2	.	TGTGCCAGCAGCCCCAACCCGGGATGGGGTGGCTACACCTTC	CASSPNPGWGGYTF
TRBV28	.	TRBJ2-3	.	TGTGCCAGCAGCCGATCTAGCAGGGGGGGCACAGATACGCAGTATTTT	CASSRSSRGGTDTQYF
TRBV11-3	.	TRBJ2-3	TRBD2	TGTGCCAGCAGCTTAGGGGAGGGGAGTGGCACAGATACGCAGTATTTT	CASSLGEGSGTDTQYF
TRBV29-1	.	TRBJ1-4	TRBD1	TGCAGCGCCTTGACAGGGGGCGACGAAAAACTGTTTTTT	CSALTGGDEKLFF
TRBV6-5	.	TRBJ2-6	.	TGTGCCAGCAGACGAGACCCCTCTGGGGCCAACGTCCTGACTTTC	CASRRDPSGANVLTF
TRBV5-3	once	TRBJ2-7	.	TGTGCCAGAAGCCCGATTGACGGGTTGTTATACTTC	CARSPIDGLLYF
TRBV6-5	.	TRBJ2-7	.	TGTGCCAGCAATAGTTTGGGAGACGAGCAGTACTTC	CASNSLGDEQYF
TRBV19	.	TRBJ2-6	.	TGTGCCAGTAGCCCCTTTGGGTACCCTGGGGCCAACGTCCTGACTTTC	CASSPFGYPGANVLTF
TRBV7-9	.	TRBJ2-7	.	TGTGCCAGCAGTACGTCCCGGGACCCACCTCCCGAGCAGTACTTC	CASSTSRDPPPEQYF
TRBV18	.	TRBJ2-7	.	TGTGCCAGCTCACCACCGTCAGACCCCTACGAGCAGTACTTC	CASSPPSDPYEQYF
TRBV28	.	TRBJ2-7	.	TGTGCCAGCAGTCCCCATCGACAGGGAGGTACCGAGCAGTACTTC	CASSPHRQGGTEQYF
TRBV5-5	.	TRBJ1-1	.	TGTGCCAGCAGCTTGGGTAGGAACTTGAACACTGAAGCTTTCTTT	CASSLGRNLNTEAFF
TRBV28	few	TRBJ1-1	.	TGTGCCAGCAGTCCCCCAACGGACCGGATCACTGAAGCTTTCTTT	CASSPPTDRITEAFF
TRBV7-2	.	TRBJ2-5	.	TGTGCCAGCAGCCCCCTAAGGCCGGGGGAGACCCAGTACTTC	CASSPLRPGETQYF
TRBV5-1	.	TRBJ2-3	TRBD2	TGCGCCAGCAGCCGGGGGCTAGCGGGAGGGGATACGCAGTATTTT	CASSRGLAGGDTQYF
TRBV27	.	TRBJ2-3	.	TGTGCCAGCAGTTTTGAGGTGGGGGGCCCAGATACGCAGTATTTT	CASSFEVGGPDTQYF